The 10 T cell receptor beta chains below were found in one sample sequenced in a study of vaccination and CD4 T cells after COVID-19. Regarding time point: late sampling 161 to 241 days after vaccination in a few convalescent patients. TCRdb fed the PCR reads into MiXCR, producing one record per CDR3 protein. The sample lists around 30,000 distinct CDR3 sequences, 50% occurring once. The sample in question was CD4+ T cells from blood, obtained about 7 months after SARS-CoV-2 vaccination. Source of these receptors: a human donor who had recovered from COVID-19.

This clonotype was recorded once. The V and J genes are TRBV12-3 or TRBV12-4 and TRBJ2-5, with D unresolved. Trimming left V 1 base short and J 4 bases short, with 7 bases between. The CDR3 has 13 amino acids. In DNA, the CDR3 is TGTGCCAGCAGTTTAGGGTGGGCAGAGACCCAGTACTTC. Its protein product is CASSLGWAETQYF.

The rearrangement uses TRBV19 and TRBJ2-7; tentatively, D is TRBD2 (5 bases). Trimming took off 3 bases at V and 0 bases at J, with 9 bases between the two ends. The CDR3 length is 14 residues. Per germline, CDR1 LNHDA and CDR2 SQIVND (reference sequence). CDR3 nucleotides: TGTGCCAGTAGTATCCAGCGGAGCTCCTACGAGCAGTACTTC. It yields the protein CASSIQRSSYEQYF.

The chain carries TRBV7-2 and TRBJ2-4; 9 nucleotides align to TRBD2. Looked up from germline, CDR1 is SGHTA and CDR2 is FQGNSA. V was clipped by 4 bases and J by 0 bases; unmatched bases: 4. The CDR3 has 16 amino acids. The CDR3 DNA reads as TGTGCCAGCAGCTGGAGGACTAGCGCAGCCAAAAACATTCAGTACTTC. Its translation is CASSWRTSAAKNIQYF. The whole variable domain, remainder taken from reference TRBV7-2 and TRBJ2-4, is GAGVSQSPSNKVTEKGKDVELRCDPISGHTALYWYRQSLGQGLEFLIYFQGNSAPDKSGLPSDRFSAERTGGSVSTLTIQRTQQEDSAVYLCASSWRTSAAKNIQYFGAGTRLSVL.

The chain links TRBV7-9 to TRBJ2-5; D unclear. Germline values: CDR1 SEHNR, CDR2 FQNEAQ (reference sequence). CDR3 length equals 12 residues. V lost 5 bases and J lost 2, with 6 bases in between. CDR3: CASSPTQETQYF. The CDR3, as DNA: TGTGCCAGCAGCCCTACTCAAGAGACCCAGTACTTC. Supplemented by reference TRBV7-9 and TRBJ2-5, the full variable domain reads DTGVSQNPRHKITKRGQNVTFRCDPISEHNRLYWYRQTLGQGPEFLTYFQNEAQLEKSRLLSDRFSAERPKGSFSTLEIQRTEQGDSAMYLCASSPTQETQYFGPGTRLLVL.

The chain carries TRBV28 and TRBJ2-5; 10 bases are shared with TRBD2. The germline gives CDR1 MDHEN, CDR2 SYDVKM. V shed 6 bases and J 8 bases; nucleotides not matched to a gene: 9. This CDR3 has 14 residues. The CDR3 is CASSRTSGSATQYF. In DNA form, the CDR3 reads TGTGCCAGCAGCCGGACTAGCGGATCGGCAACCCAGTACTTC.

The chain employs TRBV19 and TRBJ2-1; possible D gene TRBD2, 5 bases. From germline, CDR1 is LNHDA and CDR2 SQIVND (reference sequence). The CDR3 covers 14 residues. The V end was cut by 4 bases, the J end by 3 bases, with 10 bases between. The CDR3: CASSNPSGYNEQFF. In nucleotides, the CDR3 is TGTGCCAGTAGTAATCCCAGCGGCTACAATGAGCAGTTCTTC.

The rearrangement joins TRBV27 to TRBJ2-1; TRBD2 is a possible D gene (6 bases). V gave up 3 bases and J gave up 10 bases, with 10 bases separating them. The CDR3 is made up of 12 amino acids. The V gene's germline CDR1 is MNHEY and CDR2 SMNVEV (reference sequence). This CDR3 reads CASSLGRGEQFF. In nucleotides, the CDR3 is TGTGCCAGCAGTTTGGGCCGGGGGGAGCAGTTCTTC.

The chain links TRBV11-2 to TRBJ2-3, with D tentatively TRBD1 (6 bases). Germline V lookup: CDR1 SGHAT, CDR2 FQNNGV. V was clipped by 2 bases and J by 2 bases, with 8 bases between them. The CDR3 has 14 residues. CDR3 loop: CASSLRQDTDTQYF. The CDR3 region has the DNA TGTGCCAGCAGCTTACGACAGGACACAGATACGCAGTATTTT.

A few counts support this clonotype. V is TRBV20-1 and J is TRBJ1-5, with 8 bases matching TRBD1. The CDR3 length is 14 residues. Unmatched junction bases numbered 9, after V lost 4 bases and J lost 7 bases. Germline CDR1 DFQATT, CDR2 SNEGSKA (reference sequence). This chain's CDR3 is CSAIPGGQEQPQHF. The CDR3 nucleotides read TGCAGTGCTATACCAGGGGGACAGGAACAGCCCCAGCATTTT.

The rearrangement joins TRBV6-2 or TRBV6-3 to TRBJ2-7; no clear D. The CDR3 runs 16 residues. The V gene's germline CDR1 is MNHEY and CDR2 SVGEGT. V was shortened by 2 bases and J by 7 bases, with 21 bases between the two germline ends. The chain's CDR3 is CASSYHLEKSYGEQYF. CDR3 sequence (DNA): TGTGCCAGCAGTTACCACCTGGAAAAGAGCTACGGAGAGCAGTACTTC.